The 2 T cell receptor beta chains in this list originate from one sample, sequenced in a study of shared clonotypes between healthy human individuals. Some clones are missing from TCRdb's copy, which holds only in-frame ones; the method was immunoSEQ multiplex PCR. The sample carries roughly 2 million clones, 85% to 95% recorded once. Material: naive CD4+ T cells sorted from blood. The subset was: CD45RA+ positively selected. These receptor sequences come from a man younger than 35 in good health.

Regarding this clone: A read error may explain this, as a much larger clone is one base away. In DNA form, the CDR3 reads TGTGCCAGCAGCTGGGACAGGGCGACAGATACGCAGTATTTT. Protein sequence: CASSWDRATDTQYF. The chain employs TRBV7-2 and TRBJ2-3; TRBD1 matches 9 bases. V shed 4 bases and J 3 bases; nucleotides not matched to a gene: 2. CDR3 length equals 14 residues. Germline V gene data show CDR1 as SGHTA and CDR2 as FQGNSA.

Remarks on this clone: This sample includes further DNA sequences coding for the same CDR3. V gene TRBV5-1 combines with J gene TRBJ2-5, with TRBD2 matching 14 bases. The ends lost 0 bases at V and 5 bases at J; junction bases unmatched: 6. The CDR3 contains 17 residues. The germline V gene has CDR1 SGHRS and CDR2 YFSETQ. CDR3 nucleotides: TGCGCCAGCAGCTTGGGACTAGCGGGAGGGCCGGGGGAGACCCAGTACTTC. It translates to CASSLGLAGGPGETQYF.